A selection of T cell receptor beta chains follows, all from one sample in a study of shared T cell receptors in the human thymus. Repertoires were generated with immunoSEQ multiplex PCR, while TCRdb's copy carries only in-frame clones and drops some. The sample includes some 640,000 clones, more than 75% of them seen just once. This sample also belongs to another study, concerning human thymus T cells.

Specimen: thymocytes. These receptors originate from a boy in the first two years of life with a congenital heart defect. The conserved cysteine and the conserved F or W are not part of the CDR3 here.

>TRBV7-3|TRBJ2-2|13
ASSLIGGQRGELF
>TRBV14|TRBJ2-5|13
ASSQETGGTETQY
>TRBV27|TRBJ2-5|14
ASSSRLAGIEETQY
>TRBV14|TRBJ2-7|13
ASSQDGQVTYEQY
>TRBV4-2|TRBJ2-7|16
ASSQDLLAGGLIVEQY
>TRBV28|TRBJ2-7|10
ASSYLSDEQY
>TRBV27|TRBJ2-7|12
ASSIRTGTYEQY
>TRBV5-6|TRBJ2-3|14
ASSFWTSGSEDTQY
>TRBV2|TRBJ1-3|14
ASRRQSESSGNTIY
>TRBV7-2|TRBJ1-2|12
ASSPSGANYGYT
>TRBV9|TRBJ2-7|14
ASSQGPRGPLYEQY
>TRBV7-2|TRBJ1-2|11
ASSLLWGEGYT
>TRBV29-1|TRBJ2-2|12
SVGVTGGDGELF
>TRBV15|TRBJ2-1|13
ATSRERGLVNEQF
>TRBV14|TRBJ1-2|11
ASSQERGCGYT
>TRBV7-3|TRBJ2-3|16
ASSLGVAGGPDTDTQY
>TRBV19|TRBJ2-7|11
ASSRTGAYEQY
>TRBV18|TRBJ2-7|14
ASSPKTGGEGLEQY
>TRBV30|TRBJ2-3|12
AWGTSRSTDTQY
>TRBV28|TRBJ1-5|13
ASSFTRQRDQPQH
>TRBV4-3|TRBJ2-3|14
ASSQVRLAVTDTQY
>TRBV6-5|TRBJ1-4|14
ASSYSRQGEDEKLF
>TRBV4-2|TRBJ2-7|13
ASSFRDRGSYEQY
>TRBV5-1|TRBJ1-2|12
ASSPRHELYGYT
>TRBV27|TRBJ2-3|13
ASSEHYPFTDTQY
>TRBV5-1|TRBJ2-5|16
ASSPYQLGQGSQETQY
>TRBV5-4|TRBJ1-6|15
ASSLVSGTGPNSPLH
>TRBV28|TRBJ1-4|14
ASSLPPRGHNEKLF
>TRBV12-5|TRBJ1-5|13
ASGSTDHSNQPQH
>TRBV27|TRBJ2-1|13
ASSYSSGRANEQF
>TRBV27|TRBJ1-2|15
ASSRLFPGQGNYGYT
>TRBV5-1|TRBJ2-1|13
ASIHTSGRGDEQF
>TRBV27|TRBJ2-3|13
ASSLSGARTDTQY
>TRBV5-5|TRBJ1-2|11
ASSYDSLYGYT
>TRBV6-5|TRBJ2-3|12
ASRFRTVTDTQY
>TRBV4-3|TRBJ1-2|13
ASSQDNWAEYGYT
>TRBV7-9|TRBJ1-1|14
ASSLPFLGGSTEAF
>TRBV5-6|TRBJ2-1|14
ASSLIASGAPWDQF
>TRBV27|TRBJ2-1|14
ASSQSLAGGLNEQF
>TRBV28|TRBJ1-3|13
ASSPLLGPGNTIY
>TRBV4-1|TRBJ2-5|10
ASSHFGETQY
>TRBV9|TRBJ2-4|14
ASSPQAGGPKNIQY
>TRBV6-6|TRBJ1-5|13
ASSYRDRSNQPQH
>TRBV5-1|TRBJ2-7|11
ASSFRVLDEQY
>TRBV4-3|TRBJ1-1|12
ASSQDGWDREAF
>TRBV7-9|TRBJ2-1|13
ASSLASPVVGEQF
>TRBV5-4|TRBJ2-1|12
ASTRLAGHNEQF
>TRBV7-2|TRBJ2-5|14
ASSTSGSRLRETQY
>TRBV18|TRBJ1-5|15
ASSPSGQGMSNQPQH
>TRBV27|TRBJ2-7|11
ASSPRGSYEQY
>TRBV12-5|TRBJ1-1|13
ASGCTGGMNTEAF
>TRBV27|TRBJ1-2|12
ASSYSPWDYGYT
>TRBV6-5|TRBJ2-2|14
ASSSPGPIGGGELF
>TRBV28|TRBJ1-4|17
ASSGPGGTQLNPNEKLF